Listed here are 8 T cell receptor beta chains from one sample, sequenced in a study of cytomegalovirus exposure and HLA in healthy donors. Vbeta (60) and Jbeta (13) primers were used in the PCR. Only in-frame clones appear in the TCRdb table, and some are missing; sequencing was by immunoSEQ multiplex PCR. The repertoire holds more than 85,000 clones, with around 80% as singletons. Sequencing used PBMCs. These receptors all come from a male donor in good health and CMV-seronegative.

The CDR3 region is CASSKDRDQPQHF. The CDR3 coding sequence is TGTGCCAGTAGCAAGGACAGAGATCAGCCCCAGCATTTT. The V call is TRBV19, the J call TRBJ1-5; a possible D gene is TRBD1 (6 bases). Per germline, CDR1 LNHDA and CDR2 SQIVND (reference sequence). The CDR3 has 13 amino acids. The V and J ends lost 6 bases and 5 bases respectively, with 11 bases between them.

The chain links TRBV6-5 to TRBJ1-2; D is perhaps TRBD1 (5 bases). The CDR3 covers 14 residues. Looked up from germline, CDR1 is MNHEY and CDR2 is SVGAGI. V lost 6 bases to trimming and J lost 3 bases, with 14 bases between them. The CDR3, as DNA: TGTGCCAGCAGCGCCCGTACAGGCTACTATGGCTACACCTTC. Amino acids: CASSARTGYYGYTF.

In its sample, this clone ranks as medium-sized (0.01 to 0.1%). The CDR3 reads CASSFRLLHQETQYF. DNA of the CDR3: TGTGCCAGCAGCTTCCGACTTCTCCACCAAGAGACCCAGTACTTC. The chain links TRBV5-6 to TRBJ2-5; the D is unclear. Deletions cut 2 bases from V and 0 bases from J, with 11 bases between. The germline V gene encodes CDR1 SGHDT and CDR2 YYEEEE. This CDR3 comprises 15 residues. Drawing the rest from reference TRBV5-6 and TRBJ2-5, the complete variable domain is DAGVTQSPTHLIKTRGQQVTLRCSPKSGHDTVSWYQQALGQGPQFIFQYYEEEERQRGNFPDRFSGHQFPNYSSELNVNALLLGDSALYLCASSFRLLHQETQYFGPGTRLLVL.

The V gene is TRBV27, the J gene TRBJ2-2, with TRBD1 matching 8 bases. The V gene's germline CDR1 is MNHEY and CDR2 SMNVEV (reference sequence). With V trimmed by 3 bases and J by 3 bases, 6 bases remained unmatched. The CDR3 spans 16 residues. The CDR3 region is CASSFTDRADTGELFF. CDR3 coding DNA: TGTGCCAGCAGTTTCACGGACAGGGCGGACACCGGGGAGCTGTTTTTT.

The rearrangement joins TRBV6-6 to TRBJ2-1; 7 positions agree with TRBD1. V lost 8 bases and J lost 9; bases outside the gene matches: 10. Germline CDR1 reads MNHNY; CDR2 reads SVGAGI (reference sequence). The CDR3 length is 13 residues. CDR3 DNA sequence: TGTGCCAGCGGCCCGAGGGGGCCAGTTGAGCAGTTCTTC. This sequence encodes CASGPRGPVEQFF.

This chain links TRBV4-3 with TRBJ2-7, with 9 bases lining up with TRBD2. V was pared by 1 base and J by 2 bases, with 3 bases of the junction left unmatched. The length of the CDR3 is 15 residues. Germline loops: CDR1 LGHNA, CDR2 YSLEER. CDR3 protein: CASSQGLAEAYEQYF. For the CDR3, the DNA is TGCGCCAGCAGCCAAGGACTAGCGGAAGCCTACGAGCAGTACTTC.

The V gene is TRBV19, the J gene TRBJ1-1, with D possibly being TRBD1 (5 bases). Germline V gene sequence: CDR1 LNHDA, CDR2 SQIVND (reference sequence). With 7 bases removed from V and 1 base from J, the gap between germline ends came to 10 bases. This CDR3 is built from 13 residues. CDR3 in DNA: TGTGCCAGTACCGACAGAGAGAACACTGAAGCTTTCTTT. This codes for CASTDRENTEAFF.

This clone was seen a handful of times. This rearrangement joins TRBV7-3 to TRBJ2-1; the match to TRBD2 covers 7 bases. The CDR3 spans 14 residues. Per germline, CDR1 SGHTA and CDR2 FQGTGA. With V trimmed by 3 bases and J by 8 bases, 7 bases remained unmatched. The CDR3 DNA reads as TGTGCCAGCAGCTTGGCGGGAGTCGTCGATGAGCAGTTCTTC. Translated: CASSLAGVVDEQFF.